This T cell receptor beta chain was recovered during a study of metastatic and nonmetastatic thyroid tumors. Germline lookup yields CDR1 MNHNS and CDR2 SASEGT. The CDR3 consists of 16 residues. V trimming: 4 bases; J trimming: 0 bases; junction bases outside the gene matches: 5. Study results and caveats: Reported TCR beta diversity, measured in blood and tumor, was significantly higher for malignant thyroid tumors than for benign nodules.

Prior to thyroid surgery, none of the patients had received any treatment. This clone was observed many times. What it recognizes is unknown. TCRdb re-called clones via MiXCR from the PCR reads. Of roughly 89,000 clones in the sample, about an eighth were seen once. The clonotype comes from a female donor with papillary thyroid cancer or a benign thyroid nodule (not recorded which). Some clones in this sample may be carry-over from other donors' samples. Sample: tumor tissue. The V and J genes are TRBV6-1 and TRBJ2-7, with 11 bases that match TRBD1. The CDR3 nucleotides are TGTGCCAGCAGTGGAACGGACAGGGGGCTCTCCTACGAGCAGTACTTC. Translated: CASSGTDRGLSYEQYF.